This record concerns one TCR beta chain sequence. The data belong to a study of blood T cell repertoires in COVID-19. On the study more broadly: Samples came from the United States, Italy and Spain, spanning acute and convalescent COVID-19. Sources were T cells, B-cell-depleted T cells, or PBMCs; the material itself was cDNA or gDNA.

Patients in Seattle were enrolled during active infection, then followed longitudinally. Germline trimming cut 0 bases from V and 4 bases from J; bases unmatched to any gene: 12. Germline values: CDR1 MGHRA, CDR2 YSYEKL. The CDR3 runs 18 residues. Here immunoSEQ multiplex PCR was the method, and the copy in TCRdb shows in-frame clones only, minus some. The profile shows about 230,000 clones, 86% of them singletons. This chain uses TRBV4-1 with TRBJ1-2, with 9 bases matching TRBD1. This TCR was sampled from a man aged 50 to 60 with COVID-19, enrolled during active disease. Sequenced: peripheral blood. CDR3 in amino acids: CASSQEKTGTGSFYGYTF. CDR3 coding DNA: TGCGCCAGCAGCCAAGAAAAGACCGGGACAGGGTCCTTCTATGGCTACACCTTC.